This T cell receptor beta chain is from a study of OX40 agonist ivuxolimab in advanced cancers. Across the study: Clinicians treated patients with ivuxolimab, an agonistic anti-OX40 (CD134) antibody. Hepatocellular carcinoma, melanoma, renal cell or head and neck cancer was diagnosed in the dose-escalation patients. Study conclusions and caveats: At doses 0.1 to 3.0 mg/kg, CD4+ and CD8+ clones expanded. CD4+ T cells averaged fewer expanded clones than CD8+ T cells.

The CDR3 runs 14 residues. Looked up from germline, CDR1 is MNHEY and CDR2 is SMNVEV (reference sequence). V shed 3 bases, J shed 2 bases, and the junction held 2 bases outside the gene matches. The data were produced by immunoSEQ multiplex PCR, yet TCRdb's version contains in-frame clones alone and is incomplete. The table records 59,000 or so clones, about 90% of them present only once. Notes on this clone: Its target is not known.

The clonotype originates from an adult with an advanced solid tumor such as melanoma, head and neck, liver or kidney cancer. The sequencing here drew on CD4+ or CD8+ T cells sorted from blood, taken in a trial of the OX40 agonist ivuxolimab. The rearrangement joins TRBV27 to TRBJ2-7; 9 bases map to TRBD2. The CDR3 sequence is CASSFIAGAYEQYF. The DNA for the CDR3 is TGTGCCAGCAGTTTTATAGCGGGAGCCTACGAGCAGTACTTC.